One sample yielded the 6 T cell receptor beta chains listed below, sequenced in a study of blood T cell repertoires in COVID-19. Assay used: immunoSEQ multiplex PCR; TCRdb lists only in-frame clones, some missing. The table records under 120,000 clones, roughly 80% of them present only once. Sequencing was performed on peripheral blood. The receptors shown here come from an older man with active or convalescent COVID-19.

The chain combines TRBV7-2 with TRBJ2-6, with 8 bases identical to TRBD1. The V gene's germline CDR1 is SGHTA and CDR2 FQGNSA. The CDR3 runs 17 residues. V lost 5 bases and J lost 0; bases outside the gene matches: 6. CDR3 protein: CASSPRDRFSGANVLTF. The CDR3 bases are TGTGCCAGCAGCCCCCGGGACAGGTTCTCTGGGGCCAACGTCCTGACTTTC. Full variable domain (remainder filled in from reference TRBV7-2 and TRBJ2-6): GAGVSQSPSNKVTEKGKDVELRCDPISGHTALYWYRQSLGQGLEFLIYFQGNSAPDKSGLPSDRFSAERTGGSVSTLTIQRTQQEDSAVYLCASSPRDRFSGANVLTFGAGSRLTVL.

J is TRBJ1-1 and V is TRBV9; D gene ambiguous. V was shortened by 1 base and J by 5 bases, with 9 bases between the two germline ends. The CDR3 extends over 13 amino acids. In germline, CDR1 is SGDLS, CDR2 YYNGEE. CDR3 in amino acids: CASSVRSSTEAFF. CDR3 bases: TGTGCCAGCAGCGTAAGGAGTAGTACTGAAGCTTTCTTT.

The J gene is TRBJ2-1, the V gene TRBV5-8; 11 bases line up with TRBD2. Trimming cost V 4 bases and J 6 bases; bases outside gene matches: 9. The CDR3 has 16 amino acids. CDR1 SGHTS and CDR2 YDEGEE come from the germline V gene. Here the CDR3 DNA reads TGTGCCAGCAGCCCCGCACCGGGACTAGCGGCCAATGAGCAGTTCTTC. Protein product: CASSPAPGLAANEQFF.

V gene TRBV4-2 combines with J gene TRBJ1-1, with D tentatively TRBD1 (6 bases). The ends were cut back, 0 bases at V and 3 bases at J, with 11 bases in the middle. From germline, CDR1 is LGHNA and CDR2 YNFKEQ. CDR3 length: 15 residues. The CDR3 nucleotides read TGTGCCAGCAGCCAAGATACAGGGAGGGACACTGAAGCTTTCTTT. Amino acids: CASSQDTGRDTEAFF.

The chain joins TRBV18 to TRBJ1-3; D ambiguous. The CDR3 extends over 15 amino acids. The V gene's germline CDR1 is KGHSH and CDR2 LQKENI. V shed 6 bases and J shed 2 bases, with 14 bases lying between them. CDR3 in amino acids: CASSTGFVTGNTIYF. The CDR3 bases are TGTGCCAGCTCTACCGGGTTCGTGACTGGAAACACCATATATTTT.

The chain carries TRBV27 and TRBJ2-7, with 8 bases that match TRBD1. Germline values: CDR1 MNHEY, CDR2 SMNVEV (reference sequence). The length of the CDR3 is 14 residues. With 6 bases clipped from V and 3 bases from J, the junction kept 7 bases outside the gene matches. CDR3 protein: CASRGQGTFYEQYF. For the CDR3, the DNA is TGTGCCAGCAGAGGACAGGGAACCTTCTACGAGCAGTACTTC.